This TCR beta chain was retrieved from a study of CD4 T cells in lung cancer. The ends were cut back, 2 bases at V and 1 base at J, with 14 bases in the middle. The CDR3 consists of 16 residues. The germline gives CDR1 MNHNY, CDR2 SVGAGI (reference sequence). After less than 15 days with mutant 27-mer peptides, PBMCs were restimulated with peptide-pulsed autologous B cells. The sorted cells were live T cells secreting IFNgamma after restimulation with peptide-pulsed B cells. At about 3 or 11 cells per well, sorted cells grew for roughly 14 to 23 days. Antigen specificity of expanded lines was screened by IFNgamma ELISA. Study-level points and caveats: Lines grown from IFNgamma-sorted cells were monoclonal to oligoclonal.

Points on this clone: As yet, its antigen is unknown.

Some clones are missing from TCRdb's copy, which holds only in-frame ones; the method was immunoSEQ multiplex PCR. Among approximately 2,000 clones listed, just over 70% were seen once. The sequenced sample was a CD4+ T cell line or clone grown in culture. This rearrangement joins TRBV6-6 to TRBJ1-1; D is ambiguous. The TCR comes from a woman aged 60-75 years with non-small cell lung cancer. Some clones in this sample may be carry-over from other donors' samples. In DNA, the CDR3 is TGTGCCAGCAGTTACGGTTCTTCGGGGTCGAACACTGAAGCTTTCTTT. Encoded protein: CASSYGSSGSNTEAFF.